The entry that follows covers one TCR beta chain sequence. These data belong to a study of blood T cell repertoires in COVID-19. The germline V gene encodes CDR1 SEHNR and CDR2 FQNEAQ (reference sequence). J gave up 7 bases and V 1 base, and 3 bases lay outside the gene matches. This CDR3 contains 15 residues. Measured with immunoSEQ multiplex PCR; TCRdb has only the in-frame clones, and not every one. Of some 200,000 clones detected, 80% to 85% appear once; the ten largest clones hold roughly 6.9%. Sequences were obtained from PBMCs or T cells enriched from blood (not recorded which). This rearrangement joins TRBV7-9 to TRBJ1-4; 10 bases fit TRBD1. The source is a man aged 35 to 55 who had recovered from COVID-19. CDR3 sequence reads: CASSLGQGASEKLFF. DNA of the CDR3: TGTGCCAGCAGCTTAGGACAGGGGGCGAGTGAAAAACTGTTTTTT.